The clone carrying this T cell receptor beta chain appeared a single time. There are 13 residues in the CDR3. Trimming took off 5 bases at V and 3 bases at J, with 8 bases between the two ends. The germline V gene encodes CDR1 SQVTM and CDR2 ANQGSEA. Researchers ran immunoSEQ v3.0 at survey level. Some clones are missing from TCRdb's copy, which holds only in-frame ones; the method was immunoSEQ multiplex PCR. Among 13,000 to 15,000 clones listed, around 90% were seen once. This sample was taken from a study of long-term antiretroviral therapy in people with HIV. The chain carries TRBV29-1 and TRBJ1-6; the D is unclear. The receptor's source is a man between 40 and 49 years old with HIV. The sequenced sample was unsorted PBMCs, obtained 6.2 years after starting antiretroviral therapy. CDR3 region: CSVRDGYNSPLHF. The CDR3 DNA follows: TGCAGCGTTCGCGACGGCTATAATTCACCCCTCCACTTT.